Shown below are 27 T cell receptor beta chains from a single sample sequenced in a study of blood T cell repertoires in COVID-19. Profiled with immunoSEQ multiplex PCR; TCRdb holds only in-frame clones, not every one. This sample carries 140,000 to 150,000 clones, 85% of them seen once, and the ten largest clones take around 2.5%. Sequencing was carried out using peripheral blood. All receptors come from a human donor with acute or convalescent COVID-19. The donor label of this sample is uncertain.

The CDR3 here is CASSIQGARETQYF. The CDR3 DNA follows: TGTGCCAGTAGTATCCAGGGGGCTAGGGAGACCCAGTACTTC. J is TRBJ2-5 and V is TRBV19; TRBD1 matches 8 bases. With V trimmed by 3 bases and J by 5 bases, 5 bases remained unmatched. CDR1 is LNHDA, CDR2 SQIVND, per germline (reference sequence). The CDR3 is made up of 14 amino acids. Based on the CDR3 plus reference TRBV19 and TRBJ2-5, the full variable domain is DGGITQSPKYLFRKEGQNVTLSCEQNLNHDAMYWYRQDPGQGLRLIYYSQIVNDFQKGDIAEGYSVSREKKESFPLTVTSAQKNPTAFYLCASSIQGARETQYFGPGTRLLVL.

The chain employs TRBV6-5 and TRBJ2-1; possibly TRBD1 for D (6 bases). CDR1 is MNHEY and CDR2 is SVGAGI in the germline V gene. This CDR3 spans 11 amino acids. V lost 6 bases, J lost 8 bases, and 8 bases lay in between. The CDR3 nucleotides are TGTGCCAGCAGCTGGACAGATGAGCAGTTCTTC. Amino acid sequence: CASSWTDEQFF.

The V gene is TRBV19, the J gene TRBJ1-3, with 8 bases lining up with TRBD1. V lost 3 bases to trimming and J lost 5 bases; unmatched junction nucleotides: 6. This CDR3 is built from 15 residues. Germline V CDR1 and CDR2: LNHDA, SQIVND (reference sequence). CDR3 in amino acids: CASSMRTGTRNTIYF. As DNA, the CDR3 is TGTGCCAGTAGTATGAGGACAGGGACAAGAAACACCATATATTTT.

This chain links TRBV5-1 with TRBJ1-6; D unresolved. Trimming stripped 3 bases from V and 10 bases from J, with 14 bases between. Germline V CDR1 and CDR2: SGHRS, YFSETQ. The CDR3 totals 14 residues. The CDR3: CASSSGREWSPLHF. The CDR3 bases are TGCGCCAGCAGCTCCGGACGGGAGTGGTCACCCCTCCACTTT.

The genes are TRBV30 and TRBJ1-1; D gene unclear. Trimming cost V 2 bases and J 3 bases, with 7 bases left between them. Germline CDR1 is GTSNPN and CDR2 is SVGIG (reference sequence). This CDR3 is 12 amino acids long. The CDR3 protein is CAWSKQHTEAFF. CDR3 DNA sequence: TGTGCCTGGAGTAAACAGCACACTGAAGCTTTCTTT.

The chain uses TRBV3-1 (or the pseudogene TRBV3-2) and TRBJ1-2; a weak D match, TRBD1 (5 bases). Trimming removed 0 bases from V and 1 base from J, with 15 bases in between. This CDR3 has 17 amino acids. Germline V gene lookup returns CDR1 LGHDT and CDR2 YNNKEL (reference sequence). The CDR3 loop reads CASSQEPMDNINYGYTF. CDR3 DNA: TGTGCCAGCAGCCAAGAACCGATGGACAACATTAACTATGGCTACACCTTC.

DNA for the CDR3: TGTGCCAGCAGCAAAGGGAGGGGAGAAAAACTGTTTTTT. As protein: CASSKGRGEKLFF. The chain has TRBV28 and TRBJ1-4, with D maybe TRBD1 (5 bases). CDR3 length equals 13 residues. V was shortened by 6 bases and J by 8 bases, with 13 bases between the two germline ends. CDR1 is MDHEN and CDR2 is SYDVKM in the germline V gene.

The gene calls are TRBV19 and TRBJ2-1; TRBD2 aligns across 8 bases. The CDR3 is 13 amino acids. After removal of 6 bases from V and 8 bases from J, the junction contained 6 bases not matched to a gene. Looked up from germline, CDR1 is LNHDA and CDR2 is SQIVND (reference sequence). The CDR3 region is CASRTSGGDEQFF. The CDR3 region has the DNA TGTGCCAGTAGAACCAGCGGGGGCGATGAGCAGTTCTTC.

As DNA, the CDR3 is TGTGCCAGCAGCTTATCCAGGGAAGGCAATCAGCCCCAGCATTTT. This encodes CASSLSREGNQPQHF. The chain uses TRBV7-2 and TRBJ1-5; a weak D match, TRBD1 (5 bases). The CDR3 contains 15 residues. Germline V gene data show CDR1 as SGHTA and CDR2 as FQGNSA. Trimming left V 2 bases short and J 2 bases short, with 10 bases between.

V and J are TRBV6-2 or TRBV6-3 and TRBJ1-5; D uncertain. The germline V gene has CDR1 MNHEY and CDR2 SVGEGT. Trimming removed 5 bases at V and 5 bases at J, with 22 bases between. The CDR3 spans 17 residues. DNA for the CDR3: TGTGCCAGCAGTACTAATTATGACCGTCTCCCCTATCAGCCCCAGCATTTT. Translating gives CASSTNYDRLPYQPQHF.

The rearrangement uses TRBV13 and TRBJ2-1; D gene unclear. The germline gives CDR1 PRHDT, CDR2 FYEKMQ (reference sequence). This CDR3 has 14 amino acids. Trimming stripped 11 bases from V and 0 bases from J, with 14 bases between. CDR3 residues: CAAGPSYSYNEQFF. The CDR3 DNA follows: TGTGCCGCTGGGCCGTCATACTCCTACAATGAGCAGTTCTTC. Full variable domain (remainder filled in from reference TRBV13 and TRBJ2-1): AAGVIQSPRHLIKEKRETATLKCYPIPRHDTVYWYQQGPGQDPQFLISFYEKMQSDKGSIPDRFSAQQFSDYHSELNMSSLELGDSALYFCAAGPSYSYNEQFFGPGTRLTVL.

The CDR3 bases are TGCAGTGCTAGTCAACCGGGACAGAATGAAAAACTGTTTTTT. It encodes CSASQPGQNEKLFF. The chain carries TRBV20-1 and TRBJ1-4, with 7 nucleotides matching TRBD1. Germline-derived CDR1 and CDR2 are DFQATT and SNEGSKA (reference sequence). The ends lost 3 bases at V and 5 bases at J; junction bases unmatched: 6. The CDR3 runs to 14 residues.

The J gene is TRBJ1-2, the V gene TRBV24-1; 7 nucleotides agree with TRBD1. The CDR3 spans 15 residues. CDR1 and CDR2 (germline): KGHDR, SFDVKD. Trimming removed 1 base from V and 7 bases from J; junction bases left unmatched: 8. This CDR3 is CATSDFRGGYPGYTF. Written as DNA, the CDR3 is TGTGCCACCAGTGATTTTCGAGGGGGCTACCCTGGCTACACCTTC.

V is TRBV5-1 and J is TRBJ2-5, with TRBD2 matching 7 bases. With 0 bases clipped from V and 5 bases from J, the junction kept 7 bases outside the gene matches. The CDR3 has 15 amino acids. Germline V lookup: CDR1 SGHRS, CDR2 YFSETQ. CDR3 sequence reads: CASSLVAGEGETQYF. CDR3 DNA: TGCGCCAGCAGCTTGGTTGCGGGGGAAGGGGAGACCCAGTACTTC.

This chain links TRBV4-2 with TRBJ2-3; perhaps TRBD2 as D (5 bases). Trimming removed 1 base from V and 0 bases from J, with 5 bases in between. Germline V lookup: CDR1 LGHNA, CDR2 YNFKEQ. The CDR3 extends over 14 amino acids. The CDR3 reads CASSQGTSTDTQYF. The CDR3 DNA follows: TGTGCCAGCAGCCAAGGGACTAGCACAGATACGCAGTATTTT.

The genes are TRBV7-9 and TRBJ1-4, with D hard to call. With 5 bases removed from V and 8 bases from J, the gap between germline ends came to 18 bases. From germline, CDR1 is SEHNR and CDR2 FQNEAQ (reference sequence). CDR3 length: 15 amino acids. The CDR3 DNA is TGTGCCAGCAGCACCCGAGTAGGGAGTGACGAAAAACTGTTTTTT. This sequence encodes CASSTRVGSDEKLFF.

DNA for the CDR3: TGTGCCACCAGTGACAGGAAGAACACCGGGGAGCTGTTTTTT. Translating gives CATSDRKNTGELFF. The rearrangement links TRBV24-1 to TRBJ2-2; D is undetermined. Germline V gene data show CDR1 as KGHDR and CDR2 as SFDVKD. The CDR3 is made up of 14 amino acids. With 4 bases removed from V and 1 base from J, the gap between germline ends came to 6 bases.

V is TRBV12-5 and J is TRBJ2-5, with D possibly being TRBD1 (7 bases). The CDR3 is 17 amino acids. Germline V gene data show CDR1 as LGHNT and CDR2 as FRNRAP. V was clipped by 2 bases and J by 5 bases, with 21 bases between them. The CDR3 DNA reads as TGTGCTAGTGGTTTGCCCCTCGGGGGACAGACGACCGAGACCCAGTACTTC. Its protein is CASGLPLGGQTTETQYF. Filled out from reference TRBV12-5 and TRBJ2-5, the complete variable domain reads DARVTQTPRHKVTEMGQEVTMRCQPILGHNTVFWYRQTMMQGLELLAYFRNRAPLDDSGMPKDRFSAEMPDATLATLKIQPSEPRDSAVYFCASGLPLGGQTTETQYFGPGTRLLVL.

The chain joins TRBV5-5 to TRBJ1-4; TRBD1 aligns across 11 bases. Germline CDR1 reads SGHKS; CDR2 reads YYEKEE (reference sequence). J gave up 6 bases and V 1 base, and 5 bases lay outside the gene matches. This CDR3 has 16 amino acids. The DNA for the CDR3 is TGTGCCAGCAGCTTGCAGCCGGGACAGGGGGATGAAAAACTGTTTTTT. Translating gives CASSLQPGQGDEKLFF.

The count of this clone is one. The gene calls are TRBV6-5 and TRBJ1-6; D possibly corresponds to TRBD1 (5 bases). The germline gives CDR1 MNHEY, CDR2 SVGAGI. The CDR3 has 16 residues. V gave up 0 bases and J gave up 6 bases, with 12 bases separating them. The CDR3 here is CASSYSIGGGNSPLHF. The CDR3 DNA follows: TGTGCCAGCAGTTACTCGATCGGGGGGGGTAATTCACCCCTCCACTTT.

This clone showed up just a few times. The rearrangement joins TRBV6-5 to TRBJ1-1; 8 nucleotides agree with TRBD1. Germline V lookup: CDR1 MNHEY, CDR2 SVGAGI. The CDR3 runs 14 residues. Trimming removed 6 bases from V and 8 bases from J; junction bases left unmatched: 11. The CDR3 DNA reads TGTGCCAGCAGCCCGAGGGACAGGCAATACGAAGCTTTCTTT. Protein sequence: CASSPRDRQYEAFF.

This sequence joins TRBV19 and TRBJ2-6; D is uncertain. Trimming pared 3 bases from V and 1 base from J, leaving 7 bases between. The CDR3 totals 15 residues. Looked up from germline, CDR1 is LNHDA and CDR2 is SQIVND (reference sequence). CDR3 nucleotides: TGTGCCAGTAGTATTTCGGAGTCTGGGGCCAACGTCCTGACTTTC. Amino acid sequence: CASSISESGANVLTF. The full variable domain, rest sourced from reference TRBV19 and TRBJ2-6, is DGGITQSPKYLFRKEGQNVTLSCEQNLNHDAMYWYRQDPGQGLRLIYYSQIVNDFQKGDIAEGYSVSREKKESFPLTVTSAQKNPTAFYLCASSISESGANVLTFGAGSRLTVL.

The chain combines TRBV3-1 (or the pseudogene TRBV3-2) with TRBJ1-1; D is unresolved. Germline values: CDR1 LGHDT, CDR2 YNNKEL (reference sequence). The V end was cut by 4 bases, the J end by 8 bases, with 8 bases between. The CDR3 consists of 11 residues. Written as DNA, the CDR3 is TGTGCCAGCAGCCTTCATAGCGAAGCTTTCTTT. As protein: CASSLHSEAFF.

The gene calls are TRBV7-6 and TRBJ2-7, with D perhaps TRBD1 (5 bases). Trimming removed 6 bases from V and 2 bases from J, with 14 bases in between. The CDR3 contains 14 residues. CDR1 is SGHVS, CDR2 FNYEAQ, per germline. DNA for the CDR3: TGTGCCAGCAGTTCAGACAGCGCTCCCTACGAGCAGTACTTC. It encodes CASSSDSAPYEQYF.

The chain couples TRBV3-1 (or the pseudogene TRBV3-2) to TRBJ1-2; D is perhaps TRBD1 (5 bases). This CDR3 is built from 15 residues. Germline assignment: CDR1 LGHDT and CDR2 YNNKEL (reference sequence). V gave up 1 base and J gave up 7 bases, with 16 bases separating them. CDR3 DNA sequence: TGTGCCAGCAGCCAAGGACGGGGGGGAGCGGGTGGCTACACCTTC. This encodes CASSQGRGGAGGYTF.

V and J are TRBV2 and TRBJ1-6, with D unresolved. The germline gives CDR1 SNHLY, CDR2 FYNNEI. V lost 3 bases to trimming and J lost 10 bases, with 13 bases between them. The CDR3 is 14 amino acids. CDR3: CASSEEAGKSPLHF. In DNA, the CDR3 is TGTGCCAGCAGTGAGGAGGCGGGGAAATCACCCCTCCACTTT.

In its sample, this clone was seen once. This chain uses TRBV7-2 with TRBJ1-6; the match to TRBD1 covers 9 bases. The CDR3 has 16 amino acids. J gave up 3 bases and V 5 bases, and 5 bases lay outside the gene matches. Per germline, CDR1 SGHTA and CDR2 FQGNSA. The CDR3 nucleotides are TGTGCCAGCAGCGAGACAGGGGGTCGCTATAATTCACCCCTCCACTTT. It encodes CASSETGGRYNSPLHF.